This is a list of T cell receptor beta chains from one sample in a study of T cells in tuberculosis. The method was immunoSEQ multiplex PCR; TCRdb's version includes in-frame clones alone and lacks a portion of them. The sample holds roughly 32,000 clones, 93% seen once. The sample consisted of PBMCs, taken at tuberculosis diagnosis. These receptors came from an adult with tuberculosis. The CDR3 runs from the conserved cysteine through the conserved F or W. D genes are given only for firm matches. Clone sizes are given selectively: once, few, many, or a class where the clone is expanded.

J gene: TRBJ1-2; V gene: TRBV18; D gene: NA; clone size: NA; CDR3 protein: CASSPPDVAYGYTF; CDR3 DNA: TGTGCCAGCTCACCGCCCGACGTAGCCTATGGCTACACCTTC
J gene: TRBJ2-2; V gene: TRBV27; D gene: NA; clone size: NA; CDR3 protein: CASSLSRGILSNTGELFF; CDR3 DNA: TGTGCCAGCAGTTTATCTAGGGGAATCCTCTCCAACACCGGGGAGCTGTTTTTT
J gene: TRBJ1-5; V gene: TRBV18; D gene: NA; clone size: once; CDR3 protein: CASSLTEQGNSNQPQHF; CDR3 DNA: TGTGCCAGCTCACTCACCGAACAGGGCAATAGCAATCAGCCCCAGCATTTT
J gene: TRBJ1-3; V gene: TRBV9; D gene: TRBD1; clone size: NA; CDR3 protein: CASSSGQAGAGNTIYF; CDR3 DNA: TGTGCCAGCAGCTCGGGACAGGCTGGGGCCGGAAACACCATATATTTT
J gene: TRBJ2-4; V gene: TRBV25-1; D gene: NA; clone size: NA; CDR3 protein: CASSVSTVSAKNIQYF; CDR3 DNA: TGTGCCAGCAGTGTTAGTACAGTTTCAGCCAAAAACATTCAGTACTTC
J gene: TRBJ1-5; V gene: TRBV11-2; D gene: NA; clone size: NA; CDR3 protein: CASSLGTGNQPQHF; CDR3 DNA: TGTGCCAGCAGCTTAGGCACTGGCAATCAGCCCCAGCATTTT
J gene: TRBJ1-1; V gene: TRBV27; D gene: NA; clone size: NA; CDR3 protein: CASSVGGVAEAFF; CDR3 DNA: TGTGCCAGCAGTGTCGGGGGGGTGGCTGAAGCTTTCTTT
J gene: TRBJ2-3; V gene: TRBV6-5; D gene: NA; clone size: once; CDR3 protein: CASSYSAGGSTDTQYF; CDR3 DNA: TGTGCCAGCAGTTACTCGGCCGGGGGAAGTACAGATACGCAGTATTTT
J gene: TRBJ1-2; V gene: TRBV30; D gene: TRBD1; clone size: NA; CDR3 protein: CAWRGQGGYGYTF; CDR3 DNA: TGTGCCTGGAGGGGACAGGGAGGCTATGGCTACACCTTC
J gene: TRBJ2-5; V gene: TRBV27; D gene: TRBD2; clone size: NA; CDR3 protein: CASSPRTSGRWETQYF; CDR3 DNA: TGTGCCAGCAGTCCCCGGACTAGCGGGAGATGGGAGACCCAGTACTTC
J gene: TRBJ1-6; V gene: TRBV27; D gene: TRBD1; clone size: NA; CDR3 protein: CASSPYLGQGTASSYNSPLHF; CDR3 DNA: TGTGCCAGCAGCCCATATCTAGGACAGGGGACAGCGAGCTCCTATAATTCACCCCTCCACTTT
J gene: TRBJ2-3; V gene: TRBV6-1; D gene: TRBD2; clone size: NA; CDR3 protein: CASSETSGGTDTQYF; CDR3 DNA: TGTGCCAGCAGTGAAACTAGCGGGGGTACAGATACGCAGTATTTT
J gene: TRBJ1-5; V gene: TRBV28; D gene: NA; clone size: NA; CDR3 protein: CASSSRTIQGSNQPQHF; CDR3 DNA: TGTGCCAGCAGTTCTCGGACGATACAGGGTAGCAATCAGCCCCAGCATTTT
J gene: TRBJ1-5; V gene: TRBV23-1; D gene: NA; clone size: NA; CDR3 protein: CASSQPKSEGNQPQHF; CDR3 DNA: TGCGCCAGCAGTCAACCCAAAAGCGAGGGCAATCAGCCCCAGCATTTT
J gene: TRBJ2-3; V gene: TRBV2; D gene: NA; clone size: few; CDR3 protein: CASSEGATQYF; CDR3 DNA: TGTGCCAGCAGTGAAGGGGCTACGCAGTATTTT
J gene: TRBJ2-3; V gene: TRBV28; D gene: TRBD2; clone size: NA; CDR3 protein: CASSQTGGGTDTQYF; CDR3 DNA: TGTGCCAGCAGTCAAACAGGCGGGGGGACAGATACGCAGTATTTT
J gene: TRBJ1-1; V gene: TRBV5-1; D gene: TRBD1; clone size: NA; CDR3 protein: CASSLLDRGGTEAFF; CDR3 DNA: TGCGCCAGCAGCTTGCTGGACAGGGGGGGCACTGAAGCTTTCTTT
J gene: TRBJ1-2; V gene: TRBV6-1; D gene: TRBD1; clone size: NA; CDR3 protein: CASRAGQGGYTF; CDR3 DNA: TGTGCCAGCAGAGCAGGACAGGGTGGCTACACCTTC
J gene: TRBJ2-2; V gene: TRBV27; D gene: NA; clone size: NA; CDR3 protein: CASSLYRAGELFF; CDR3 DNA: TGTGCCAGCAGTTTATATCGAGCCGGGGAGCTGTTTTTT
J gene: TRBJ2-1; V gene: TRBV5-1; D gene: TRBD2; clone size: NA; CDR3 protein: CASSLLSGGANEQFF; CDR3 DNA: TGCGCCAGCAGCTTACTTAGCGGGGGGGCCAATGAGCAGTTCTTC
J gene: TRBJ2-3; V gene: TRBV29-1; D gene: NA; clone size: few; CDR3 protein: CSVGGAATQYF; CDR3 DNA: TGCAGCGTTGGTGGGGCGGCTACGCAGTATTTT
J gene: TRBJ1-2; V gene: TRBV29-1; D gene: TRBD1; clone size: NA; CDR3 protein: CSVEEPGDSGTDGYTF; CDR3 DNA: TGCAGCGTTGAAGAGCCCGGGGACAGCGGTACGGATGGCTACACCTTC
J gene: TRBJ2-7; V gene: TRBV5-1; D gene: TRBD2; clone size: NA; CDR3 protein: CASSLAGGRARYEQYF; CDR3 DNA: TGCGCCAGCAGCTTGGCGGGCGGGAGAGCCAGGTACGAGCAGTACTTC
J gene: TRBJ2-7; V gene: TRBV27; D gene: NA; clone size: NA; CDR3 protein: CASSWSGDSYEQYF; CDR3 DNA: TGTGCCAGCAGTTGGTCGGGTGACTCCTACGAGCAGTACTTC
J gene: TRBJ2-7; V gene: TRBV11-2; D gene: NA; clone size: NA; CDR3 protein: CASSLGPREGDEQYF; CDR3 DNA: TGTGCCAGCAGCTTAGGACCCAGGGAAGGCGACGAGCAGTACTTC
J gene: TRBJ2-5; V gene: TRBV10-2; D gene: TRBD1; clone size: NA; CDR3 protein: CASSLGTGGGETQYF; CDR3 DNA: TGCGCCAGCAGCCTAGGGACAGGGGGCGGGGAGACCCAGTACTTC
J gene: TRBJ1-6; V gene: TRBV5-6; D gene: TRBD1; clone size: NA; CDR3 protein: CASSGQGLSYNSPLHF; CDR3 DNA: TGTGCCAGCAGTGGACAGGGTCTGTCCTATAATTCACCCCTCCACTTT
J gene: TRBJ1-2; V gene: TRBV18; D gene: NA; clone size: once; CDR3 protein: CASSPPGGAVGYGYTF; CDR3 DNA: TGTGCCAGCTCACCACCCGGGGGGGCAGTAGGCTATGGCTACACCTTC
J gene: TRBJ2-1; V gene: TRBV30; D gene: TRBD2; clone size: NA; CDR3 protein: CAWSERGSRGEQFF; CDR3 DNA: TGTGCCTGGAGTGAGCGCGGGAGCCGGGGTGAGCAGTTCTTC
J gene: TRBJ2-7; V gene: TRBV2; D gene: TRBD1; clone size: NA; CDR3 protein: CASRANPTGGDNEQYF; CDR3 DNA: TGTGCCAGCAGAGCCAACCCGACAGGGGGCGATAACGAGCAGTACTTC
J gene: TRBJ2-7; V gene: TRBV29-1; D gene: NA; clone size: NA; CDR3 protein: CSVEGSPYEQYF; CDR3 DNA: TGCAGCGTTGAGGGCAGTCCTTACGAGCAGTACTTC
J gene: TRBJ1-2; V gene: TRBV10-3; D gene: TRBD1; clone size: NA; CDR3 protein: CAISESGDNRGWRGYTF; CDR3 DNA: TGTGCCATCAGTGAGTCGGGAGACAACAGGGGTTGGCGCGGCTACACCTTC
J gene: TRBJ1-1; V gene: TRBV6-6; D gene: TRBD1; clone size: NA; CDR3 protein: CASSQSPDRGTEAFF; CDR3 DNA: TGTGCCAGCAGTCAATCGCCAGACAGGGGCACTGAAGCTTTCTTT
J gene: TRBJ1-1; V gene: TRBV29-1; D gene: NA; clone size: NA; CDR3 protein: CSVTGGRDTEAFF; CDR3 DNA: TGCAGCGTCACGGGGGGTCGGGACACTGAAGCTTTCTTT
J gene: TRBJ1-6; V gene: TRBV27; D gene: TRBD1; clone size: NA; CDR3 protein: CASSQTGYFDSPLHF; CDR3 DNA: TGTGCCAGCAGTCAGACAGGGTACTTTGATTCACCCCTCCACTTT
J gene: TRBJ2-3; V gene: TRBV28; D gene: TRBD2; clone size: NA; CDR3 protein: CASSSGLAGGWGDTQYF; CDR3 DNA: TGTGCCAGCAGTTCGGGACTAGCGGGAGGTTGGGGGGATACGCAGTATTTT
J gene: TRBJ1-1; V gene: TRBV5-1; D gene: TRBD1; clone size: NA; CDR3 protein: CASSILPDRSNTEAFF; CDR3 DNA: TGCGCCAGCAGTATTCTCCCGGACAGGTCGAACACTGAAGCTTTCTTT
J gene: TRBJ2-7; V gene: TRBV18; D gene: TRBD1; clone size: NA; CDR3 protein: CASSSGTGTYEQYF; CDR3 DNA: TGTGCCAGCTCATCCGGGACAGGGACCTACGAGCAGTACTTC
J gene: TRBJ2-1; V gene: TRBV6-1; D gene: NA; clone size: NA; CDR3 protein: CASSEKAASRIF; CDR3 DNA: TGTGCCAGCAGTGAAAAGGCGGCCTCGCGTATCTTC
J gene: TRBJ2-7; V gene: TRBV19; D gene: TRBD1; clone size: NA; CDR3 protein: CASSTEGAIDEQYF; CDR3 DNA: TGTGCCAGTAGTACCGAGGGGGCAATCGACGAGCAGTACTTC
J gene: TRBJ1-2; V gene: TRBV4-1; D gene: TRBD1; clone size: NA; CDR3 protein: CASSPGPGQGGFHYGYTF; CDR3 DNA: TGCGCCAGCAGCCCAGGACCGGGACAGGGGGGATTTCACTATGGCTACACCTTC
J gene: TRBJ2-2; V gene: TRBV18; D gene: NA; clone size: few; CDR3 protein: CASSPPYRVTGELFF; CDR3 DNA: TGTGCCAGCTCACCACCATACAGGGTCACCGGGGAGCTGTTTTTT
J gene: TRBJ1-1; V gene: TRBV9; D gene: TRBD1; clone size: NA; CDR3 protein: CASSAGTGGEAFF; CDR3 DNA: TGTGCCAGCAGCGCAGGGACAGGGGGTGAAGCTTTCTTT
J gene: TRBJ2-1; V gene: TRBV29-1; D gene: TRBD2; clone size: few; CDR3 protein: CSVDGREFPYNEQFF; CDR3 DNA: TGCAGCGTTGATGGGCGGGAGTTCCCCTACAATGAGCAGTTCTTC
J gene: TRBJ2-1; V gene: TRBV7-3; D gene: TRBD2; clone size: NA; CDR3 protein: CASSLTAGRGYNEQFF; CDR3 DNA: TGTGCCAGCAGCTTAACGGCCGGGAGGGGCTACAATGAGCAGTTCTTC
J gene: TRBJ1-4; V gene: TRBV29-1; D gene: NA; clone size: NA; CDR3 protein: CSAGLGADEKLFF; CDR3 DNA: TGCAGCGCCGGTTTAGGAGCGGATGAAAAACTGTTTTTT
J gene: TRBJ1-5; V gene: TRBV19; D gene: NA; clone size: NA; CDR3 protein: CASSIGEWDTWGQPQHF; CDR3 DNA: TGTGCCAGTAGTATTGGTGAATGGGACACGTGGGGGCAGCCCCAGCATTTT
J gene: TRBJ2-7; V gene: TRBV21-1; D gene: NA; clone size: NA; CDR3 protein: CASSKKTDEQYF; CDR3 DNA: TGTGCCAGCAGCAAAAAGACAGACGAGCAGTACTTC
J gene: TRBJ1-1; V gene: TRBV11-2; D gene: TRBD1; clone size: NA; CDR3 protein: CASSRLGQYKGEAFF; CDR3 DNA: TGTGCCAGCAGCCGACTGGGACAGTATAAAGGTGAAGCTTTCTTT
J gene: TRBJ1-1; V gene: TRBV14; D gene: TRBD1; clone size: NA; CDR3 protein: CASSRDRGPDTEAFF; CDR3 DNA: TGTGCCAGCAGCCGGGACAGGGGTCCAGACACTGAAGCTTTCTTT
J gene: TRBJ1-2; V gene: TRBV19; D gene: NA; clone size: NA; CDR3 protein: CASSFGSNGIYGYTF; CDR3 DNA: TGTGCCAGTAGTTTTGGTAGCAACGGGATCTATGGCTACACCTTC
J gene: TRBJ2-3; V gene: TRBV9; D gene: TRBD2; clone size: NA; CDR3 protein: CASSPGSGGADTQYF; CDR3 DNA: TGTGCCAGCAGCCCAGGCTCGGGAGGGGCAGATACGCAGTATTTT
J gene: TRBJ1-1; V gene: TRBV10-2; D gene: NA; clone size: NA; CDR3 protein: CASFRGGTEAFF; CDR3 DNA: TGCGCCAGTTTTAGAGGGGGCACTGAAGCTTTCTTT
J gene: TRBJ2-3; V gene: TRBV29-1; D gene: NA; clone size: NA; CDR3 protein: CSVEIQGGTDTQYF; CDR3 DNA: TGCAGCGTTGAAATACAGGGAGGGACAGATACGCAGTATTTT
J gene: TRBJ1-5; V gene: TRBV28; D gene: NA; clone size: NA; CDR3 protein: CASTIREGERSNQPQHF; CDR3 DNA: TGTGCCAGCACAATCAGGGAAGGAGAACGGAGCAATCAGCCCCAGCATTTT